The 22 T cell receptor beta chains below were found in one sample sequenced in a study of blood T cell repertoires in COVID-19. Libraries were prepared by immunoSEQ multiplex PCR; TCRdb keeps only in-frame clonotypes and omits some of them. The data contain around 140,000 clones, 85% to 90% of them singletons. Specimen: peripheral blood. All receptors derive from a man between 18 and 29 years old with COVID-19, enrolled during active disease.

This clone appeared once. The chain carries TRBV29-1 and TRBJ2-7; the D gene is possibly TRBD1 (5 bases). Trimming pared 6 bases from V and 3 bases from J, leaving 15 bases between. The CDR3 length is 13 residues. Germline V gene data show CDR1 as SQVTM and CDR2 as ANQGSEA. CDR3: CSVRQRQNYEQYF. CDR3 DNA: TGCAGCGTGAGACAGCGCCAGAACTACGAGCAGTACTTC.

The V call is TRBV4-3, the J call TRBJ2-5; maybe TRBD2 (5 bases). Trimming took off 4 bases at V and 0 bases at J, with 15 bases between the two ends. The CDR3 covers 16 residues. Germline V gene sequence: CDR1 LGHNA, CDR2 YSLEER. The CDR3 DNA follows: TGCGCCAGCAGCCGTACCGGGGTCGTTGACCAAGAGACCCAGTACTTC. This codes for CASSRTGVVDQETQYF.

The V gene is TRBV14, the J gene TRBJ2-7; TRBD1 agrees at 8 bases. The germline V gene has CDR1 SGHDN and CDR2 FVKESK. V gave up 5 bases and J gave up 2 bases; unmatched junction bases: 14. The CDR3 runs to 17 residues. The CDR3 protein is CASSIRTQQGEAYEQYF. The DNA of the CDR3 is TGTGCCAGCAGCATCCGAACGCAACAGGGGGAGGCCTACGAGCAGTACTTC.

The chain is built from TRBV19 and TRBJ1-1; D is perhaps TRBD1 (6 bases). CDR3 length: 14 amino acids. Germline V lookup: CDR1 LNHDA, CDR2 SQIVND (reference sequence). V lost 0 bases and J lost 4, with 9 bases in between. The CDR3 nucleotides read TGTGCCAGTAGTATAGACCAGGGGTCCACTGAAGCTTTCTTT. It is translated as CASSIDQGSTEAFF.

The chain carries TRBV18 and TRBJ2-7; 9 bases are a match to TRBD1. The length of the CDR3 is 15 residues. V lost 3 bases and J lost 4; bases outside the gene matches: 7. Germline assignment: CDR1 KGHSH and CDR2 LQKENI. The CDR3 loop is CASSPFGDRGYEQYF. CDR3 DNA: TGTGCCAGCTCACCTTTCGGTGACAGGGGGTACGAGCAGTACTTC.

This clone has a handful of counts. This chain uses TRBV10-3 with TRBJ2-1; 16 nucleotides match TRBD2. CDR3 length: 16 amino acids. Germline CDR1 and CDR2: ENHRY and SYGVKD. The trim removed 10 bases at V and 7 bases at J, leaving 10 bases unmatched. This chain's CDR3 is CATRGTSGRAWNEQFF. For the CDR3, the DNA is TGTGCCACCCGCGGGACTAGCGGGAGGGCATGGAATGAGCAGTTCTTC.

This clone was detected only a few times. The chain employs TRBV5-1 and TRBJ2-5, with 9 bases identical to TRBD2. With V trimmed by 2 bases and J by 5 bases, 1 base remained unmatched. This CDR3 comprises 13 residues. The germline CDR1 and CDR2 sequences are SGHRS and YFSETQ. CDR3 residues: CASSFAGGETQYF. The CDR3 DNA sequence: TGCGCCAGCAGCTTTGCGGGAGGGGAGACCCAGTACTTC.

The chain employs TRBV7-9 and TRBJ2-1; 9 bases match TRBD1. V lost 0 bases, J lost 8 bases, and 5 bases stayed unmatched. This CDR3 spans 15 amino acids. The germline CDR1 and CDR2 sequences are SEHNR and FQNEAQ (reference sequence). CDR3 DNA sequence: TGTGCCAGCAGCTTAGCGGGGACAGGGCTCCATGAGCAGTTCTTC. This gives the protein CASSLAGTGLHEQFF.

This chain links TRBV28 with TRBJ2-7; D unresolved. Germline V lookup: CDR1 MDHEN, CDR2 SYDVKM. This CDR3 region has 11 residues. Trimming removed 4 bases at V and 2 bases at J, with 3 bases between. CDR3 nucleotides: TGTGCCAGCAGTTACACCTACGAGCAGTACTTC. Translated, it gives CASSYTYEQYF.

This clone showed up just a few times. This chain links TRBV28 with TRBJ2-7; 10 positions agree with TRBD2. CDR1 is MDHEN and CDR2 is SYDVKM in the germline V gene. V lost 5 bases to trimming and J lost 3 bases; unmatched junction nucleotides: 7. This CDR3 is built from 15 residues. The CDR3 DNA reads as TGTGCCAGCAGTCTTAGCGGGACTAGCGACTACGAGCAGTACTTC. This translates into CASSLSGTSDYEQYF.

The chain uses TRBV5-1 and TRBJ2-5; 7 nucleotides line up with TRBD1. CDR1 and CDR2 from the germline V gene are SGHRS and YFSETQ. J was trimmed by 3 bases and V by 4 bases; bases with no gene match: 3. The CDR3 is 13 amino acids. The CDR3 bases are TGCGCCAGCAGCACCGGGACAGAAGAGACCCAGTACTTC. Amino acids: CASSTGTEETQYF.

The V and J genes are TRBV11-2 and TRBJ1-1, with D hard to call. CDR1 SGHAT and CDR2 FQNNGV come from the germline V gene. The CDR3 consists of 13 residues. Trimming took 5 bases from V and 7 from J, leaving 14 bases between them. The DNA for the CDR3 is TGTGCCAGCAGCCTCGACTCCCACTATGAAGCTTTCTTT. This translates into CASSLDSHYEAFF.

The chain couples TRBV6-6 to TRBJ2-7; 13 positions agree with TRBD2. The V segment lost 4 bases and the J segment 6 bases; nucleotides outside the gene matches: 6. The germline gives CDR1 MNHNY, CDR2 SVGAGI (reference sequence). The CDR3 is 15 amino acids. CDR3 sequence reads: CASSSWTSGSSEQYF. CDR3 bases: TGTGCCAGCAGTTCCTGGACTAGCGGGAGTAGCGAGCAGTACTTC.

This clone was detected once. The CDR3 sequence is CASIRGEQYF. For the CDR3, the DNA is TGTGCCAGCATAAGGGGGGAGCAGTACTTC. This sequence joins TRBV2 and TRBJ2-7, with D perhaps matching TRBD1 (6 bases). Looked up from germline, CDR1 is SNHLY and CDR2 is FYNNEI. CDR3 length: 10 amino acids. The V and J ends lost 7 bases and 7 bases respectively, with 8 bases between them.

The chain is built from TRBV29-1 and TRBJ1-5, with D perhaps TRBD1 (5 bases). The CDR3 runs to 12 residues. V lost 4 bases and J 6 bases, leaving 10 bases between the germline ends. Germline values: CDR1 SQVTM, CDR2 ANQGSEA. The DNA of the CDR3 is TGCAGCGTTGGCAGGGCTGGTCAGCCCCAGCATTTT. This sequence encodes CSVGRAGQPQHF.

The CDR3 is CASSLLQGETQYF. The DNA of the CDR3 is TGTGCCAGCAGTTTACTGCAGGGGGAGACCCAGTACTTC. V is TRBV27 and J is TRBJ2-5; D might be TRBD1 (6 bases). The CDR3 is made up of 13 amino acids. Trimming shortened V by 2 bases and J by 5 bases, and 9 bases separated the two germline ends. Germline lookup yields CDR1 MNHEY and CDR2 SMNVEV (reference sequence).

The V call is TRBV28, the J call TRBJ2-5; TRBD1 agrees at 7 bases. CDR1 and CDR2 from the germline V gene are MDHEN and SYDVKM. The trim removed 6 bases at V and 2 bases at J, leaving 3 bases unmatched. The CDR3 loop spans 13 amino acids. The CDR3 is CASRLGQQETQYF. DNA of the CDR3: TGTGCCAGCAGGCTGGGACAGCAAGAGACCCAGTACTTC.

This chain uses TRBV10-3 with TRBJ2-5, with 13 bases aligning to TRBD2. This CDR3 has 20 residues. Trimming removed 0 bases from V and 2 bases from J; junction bases left unmatched: 12. In germline, CDR1 is ENHRY, CDR2 SYGVKD. The CDR3 protein is CAISESRTSGSSRGQETQYF. CDR3 in DNA: TGTGCCATCAGTGAGTCGAGGACTAGCGGGAGTAGTAGGGGGCAAGAGACCCAGTACTTC.

The chain uses TRBV10-2 and TRBJ2-7; 12 bases agree with TRBD2. Germline assignment: CDR1 WSHSY and CDR2 SAAADI. CDR3 size: 14 residues. V was pared by 7 bases and J by 4 bases, with 5 bases of the junction left unmatched. The DNA of the CDR3 is TGCGCCAGCAAAGGACTAGCGGGGCCATACGAGCAGTACTTC. This gives the protein CASKGLAGPYEQYF.

In this sample, this clone turned up once. J is TRBJ2-1 and V is TRBV9; a possible D gene is TRBD1 (7 bases). Germline values: CDR1 SGDLS, CDR2 YYNGEE. The length of the CDR3 is 19 residues. V lost 4 bases, J lost 0 bases, and 23 bases lay in between. The CDR3 DNA reads as TGTGCCAGCAGCCTGAGAGGGGGGACAGCCCAGAGCTCCTACAATGAGCAGTTCTTC. It codes for CASSLRGGTAQSSYNEQFF.

This chain's CDR3 is CASARTGQRSTEAFF. The CDR3, as DNA: TGTGCCAGCGCTCGGACAGGACAACGGTCCACTGAAGCTTTCTTT. The V call is TRBV9, the J call TRBJ1-1, with 7 nucleotides matching TRBD1. The CDR3 consists of 15 residues. V was pared by 7 bases and J by 4 bases, with 13 bases of the junction left unmatched. Germline CDR1 is SGDLS and CDR2 is YYNGEE.

This clone was seen only once. The chain links TRBV12-1 to TRBJ2-7; the table's D call TRBD2 went unverified against the DNA. TRBV12-1 is described as a pseudogene. CDR3 size: 15 residues. Here the CDR3 reads CASSPSGGGLYEQYF. The CDR3 DNA sequence: TGTGCCAGCAGCCCGTCAGGCGGGGGACTCTACGAGCAGTACTTC.